One sample yielded the 12 T cell receptor beta chains listed below, sequenced in a study of shared clonotypes between healthy human individuals. The protocol was immunoSEQ multiplex PCR, while the TCRdb copy is restricted to in-frame clones and leaves out a portion. The sample yields hundreds of thousands of clones, nearly 98% seen once. Naive CD8 cells lacked CD45RO, underwent positive selection for CCR7 and left out terminally differentiated effector memory CD45RA+ cells. The material sequenced was naive CD8+ T cells sorted from blood. The receptors were gathered from a man under 40 in good health.

The V and J genes are TRBV29-1 and TRBJ2-1; D may be TRBD2 (6 bases). V shed 3 bases and J shed 0 bases, with 9 bases lying between them. The germline V gene encodes CDR1 SQVTM and CDR2 ANQGSEA. This CDR3 has 14 residues. The CDR3 loop is CSVENGSSYNEQFF. Here the CDR3 DNA reads TGCAGCGTTGAGAACGGGAGCTCCTACAATGAGCAGTTCTTC.

V gene TRBV6-1 combines with J gene TRBJ2-7; TRBD1 aligns across 8 bases. Germline lookup yields CDR1 MNHNS and CDR2 SASEGT. CDR3 size: 19 residues. The V segment lost 1 base and the J segment 0 bases; nucleotides outside the gene matches: 14. CDR3 in DNA: TGTGCCAGCAGTGAAGGGGTAGGGGCAGGGGGCCTAAGCTCCTACGAGCAGTACTTC. Its protein is CASSEGVGAGGLSSYEQYF.

CDR3 loop: CASSQGDAPHGYEQYF. The DNA for the CDR3 is TGTGCCAGCAGCCAAGGGGACGCGCCACACGGCTACGAGCAGTACTTC. This chain connects TRBV7-9 to TRBJ2-7, with D possibly called TRBD1 or TRBD2 (5 bases each). The CDR3 covers 16 residues. Trimming removed 5 bases at V and 3 bases at J, with 20 bases between. Germline V gives CDR1 SEHNR, CDR2 FQNEAQ (reference sequence).

V gene TRBV27 combines with J gene TRBJ2-3; tentative D call: TRBD1 (5 bases). CDR3 size: 15 residues. Germline CDR1 is MNHEY and CDR2 is SMNVEV (reference sequence). V shed 3 bases and J shed 7 bases, with 17 bases lying between them. CDR3 in amino acids: CASSLGVAGPYTQYF. The DNA for the CDR3 is TGTGCCAGCAGTTTGGGCGTGGCAGGGCCCTATACGCAGTATTTT.

The gene calls are TRBV5-6 and TRBJ2-1, with TRBD1 matching 7 bases. The CDR3 covers 16 residues. The V and J ends lost 0 bases and 8 bases, in that order; junction bases with no gene match: 11. Germline V gene sequence: CDR1 SGHDT, CDR2 YYEEEE. The CDR3 DNA sequence: TGTGCCAGCAGCTTGGACAGGGGTTTGGGGACCGATGAGCAGTTCTTC. Its translation: CASSLDRGLGTDEQFF. Looking up the rest from reference TRBV5-6 and TRBJ2-1 gives the full variable domain: DAGVTQSPTHLIKTRGQQVTLRCSPKSGHDTVSWYQQALGQGPQFIFQYYEEEERQRGNFPDRFSGHQFPNYSSELNVNALLLGDSALYLCASSLDRGLGTDEQFFGPGTRLTVL.

The chain combines TRBV7-8 with TRBJ1-5; D not resolved. CDR3 size: 15 residues. Deletions cut 2 bases from V and 0 bases from J, with 8 bases between. Germline loops: CDR1 SGHVS, CDR2 FQNEAQ. CDR3 sequence: CASSLRAYSNQPQHF. CDR3 DNA sequence: TGTGCCAGCAGCTTACGGGCCTATAGCAATCAGCCCCAGCATTTT.

The chain employs TRBV29-1 and TRBJ2-1; 12 bases align to TRBD2. V was clipped by 7 bases and J by 6 bases; unmatched bases: 7. Per the germline V gene, CDR1 is SQVTM and CDR2 is ANQGSEA. This CDR3 region has 14 residues. The CDR3 loop is CSAEGLAGPNEQFF. The CDR3 nucleotides read TGCAGCGCGGAAGGACTAGCGGGACCCAATGAGCAGTTCTTC.

The chain is built from TRBV6-4 and TRBJ2-1; TRBD2 might be the D (6 bases). CDR1 MRHNA and CDR2 SNTAGT come from the germline V gene. V gave up 4 bases and J gave up 1 base, with 14 bases separating them. The CDR3 runs to 16 residues. CDR3 sequence (DNA): TGTGCCAGCAGTGTTAGAGCGGAGGGATCCTACAATGAGCAGTTCTTC. Encoded protein: CASSVRAEGSYNEQFF.

This chain connects TRBV15 to TRBJ2-1; D gene ambiguous. This CDR3 has 17 amino acids. The germline CDR1 and CDR2 sequences are LNHNV and YYDKDF (reference sequence). With 0 bases removed from V and 2 bases from J, the gap between germline ends came to 14 bases. In DNA form, the CDR3 reads TGTGCCACCAGCAGAGATCAGGTAGGGTCAGCCTACAATGAGCAGTTCTTC. Protein: CATSRDQVGSAYNEQFF.

V gene TRBV13 combines with J gene TRBJ2-3; D may match TRBD1 or TRBD2 (5 bases each). The CDR3 length is 13 residues. Deletions cut 7 bases from V and 5 bases from J, with 13 bases between. Germline V gene lookup returns CDR1 PRHDT and CDR2 FYEKMQ (reference sequence). In DNA, the CDR3 is TGTGCCAGCAAAGAGGGGTCCGGAGATACGCAGTATTTT. Amino acids: CASKEGSGDTQYF.

The J gene is TRBJ1-2, the V gene TRBV30, with D hard to call. Trimming shortened V by 0 bases and J by 4 bases, and 15 bases separated the two germline ends. CDR3 length: 15 residues. The germline V gene has CDR1 GTSNPN and CDR2 SVGIG (reference sequence). CDR3 in amino acids: CAWSVSHVGVYGYTF. The CDR3 bases are TGTGCCTGGAGTGTGTCACACGTTGGGGTCTATGGCTACACCTTC.

The chain recombines TRBV13 with TRBJ2-5, with a possible D match to TRBD2 (6 bases). CDR3 length: 15 amino acids. CDR1 PRHDT and CDR2 FYEKMQ come from the germline V gene (reference sequence). Trimming removed 5 bases from V and 2 bases from J, with 15 bases in between. The CDR3 spells CASSPTLASQETQYF. In nucleotides, the CDR3 is TGTGCCAGCAGCCCGACGCTAGCGTCGCAAGAGACCCAGTACTTC.